Shown below are 16 T cell receptor beta chains from a single sample sequenced in a study of T cell changes during pregnancy in multiple sclerosis. Here immunoSEQ multiplex PCR was the method, and the copy in TCRdb shows in-frame clones only, minus some. The repertoire includes 29,000 or so clones, about 89% of them detected once, and 6% to 7% sits in the top ten. The source material was CD8+ T cells from peripheral blood mononuclear cells, sampled after pregnancy. Receptors were obtained from a female donor with multiple sclerosis, enrolled in a pregnancy study.

The chain couples TRBV28 to TRBJ2-7, with 12 bases aligning to TRBD2. J gave up 4 bases and V 6 bases, and 7 bases lay outside the gene matches. Germline lookup yields CDR1 MDHEN and CDR2 SYDVKM. The CDR3 spans 15 residues. The CDR3 region has the DNA TGTGCCAGCAGACCGACTAGCGGGAGAGATTACGAGCAGTACTTC. Translated: CASRPTSGRDYEQYF.

J is TRBJ2-7 and V is TRBV4-3; D uncertain. In germline, CDR1 is LGHNA, CDR2 YSLEER. This CDR3 has 14 residues. Trimming shortened V by 1 base and J by 3 bases, and 10 bases separated the two germline ends. CDR3 loop: CASSQAFDNYEQYF. In DNA, the CDR3 is TGCGCCAGCAGCCAAGCATTCGACAACTACGAGCAGTACTTC.

In its sample, this clone was seen many times. The chain employs TRBV28 and TRBJ2-1, with D possibly matching TRBD1 (5 bases). This CDR3 region has 18 residues. Trimming left V 5 bases short and J 6 bases short, with 26 bases between. The germline CDR1 and CDR2 sequences are MDHEN and SYDVKM. CDR3: CASSPRHRTDKDSNEQFF. CDR3 bases: TGTGCCAGCAGTCCCCGGCACAGGACGGATAAGGATAGCAATGAGCAGTTCTTC.

This sequence joins TRBV19 and TRBJ1-2; unclear D gene. V lost 1 base and J lost 2, with 8 bases in between. Per germline, CDR1 LNHDA and CDR2 SQIVND (reference sequence). CDR3 length: 14 residues. The CDR3 region has the DNA TGTGCCAGTAGTATAGGTCCGGAGAACTATGGCTACACCTTC. Its protein is CASSIGPENYGYTF.

The chain links TRBV27 to TRBJ2-7, with 7 bases identical to TRBD2. CDR3 size: 13 residues. Germline trimming cut 6 bases from V and 7 bases from J; bases unmatched to any gene: 9. Germline V gene data show CDR1 as MNHEY and CDR2 as SMNVEV (reference sequence). The CDR3 region is CASSLGLTLEQYF. CDR3 DNA sequence: TGTGCCAGCAGCCTGGGACTAACTCTAGAGCAGTACTTC.

The CDR3: CASRPGDRGTKNIQYF. The CDR3 region has the DNA TGTGCCAGCAGGCCCGGGGACAGGGGGACCAAAAACATTCAGTACTTC. The V call is TRBV28, the J call TRBJ2-4; 11 bases are a match to TRBD1. The CDR3 loop spans 16 amino acids. Germline CDR1 reads MDHEN; CDR2 reads SYDVKM. Losses at the gene ends were 6 bases for V and 2 bases for J; bases not matched to a gene: 6. Full variable domain (rest looked up from reference TRBV28 and TRBJ2-4): DVKVTQSSRYLVKRTGEKVFLECVQDMDHENMFWYRQDPGLGLRLIYFSYDVKMKEKGDIPEGYSVSREKKERFSLILESASTNQTSMYLCASRPGDRGTKNIQYFGAGTRLSVL.

V is TRBV19 and J is TRBJ2-2, with a tentative D call TRBD1 (6 bases). CDR3 length: 16 residues. CDR1 and CDR2 (germline): LNHDA, SQIVND (reference sequence). Trimming took off 6 bases at V and 4 bases at J, with 18 bases between the two ends. This CDR3 reads CASSTRGSTITGELFF. The CDR3 coding sequence is TGTGCCAGTAGCACGAGGGGGTCCACTATCACCGGGGAGCTGTTTTTT.

This chain uses TRBV4-3 with TRBJ2-7, with a tentative D call TRBD2 (7 bases). Deletions cut 3 bases from V and 0 bases from J, with 15 bases between. This CDR3 contains 16 residues. Looked up from germline, CDR1 is LGHNA and CDR2 is YSLEER. As DNA, the CDR3 is TGCGCCAGCAGCCATGATCTAGCGGACAGCTCCTACGAGCAGTACTTC. This gives the protein CASSHDLADSSYEQYF.

The chain employs TRBV2 and TRBJ1-2, with 8 positions matching TRBD1. The V segment lost 4 bases and the J segment 1 base; nucleotides outside the gene matches: 17. The CDR3 has 19 residues. Germline CDR1 and CDR2: SNHLY and FYNNEI. CDR3 nucleotides: TGTGCCAGCAGTGCCAGACCGGGACAGGATTCGACATTTAACTATGGCTACACCTTC. It encodes CASSARPGQDSTFNYGYTF.

V gene TRBV14 combines with J gene TRBJ2-7, with TRBD2 matching over 9 bases. The CDR3 covers 15 residues. Germline lookup yields CDR1 SGHDN and CDR2 FVKESK. The V and J ends lost 4 bases and 4 bases, in that order; junction bases with no gene match: 8. The CDR3 here is CASSPTLAGVYEQYF. CDR3 sequence (DNA): TGTGCCAGCAGCCCCACCTTAGCGGGAGTATACGAGCAGTACTTC.

This sequence joins TRBV6-5 and TRBJ2-1; possible D gene TRBD2, 5 bases. The CDR3 consists of 14 residues. Trimming removed 7 bases from V and 1 base from J, with 11 bases in between. CDR1 and CDR2 (germline): MNHEY, SVGAGI. CDR3 amino acids: CASTTSGSYNEQFF. CDR3 DNA: TGTGCCAGCACTACGTCGGGGTCCTACAATGAGCAGTTCTTC.

The genes are TRBV19 and TRBJ2-7, with D unclear. Trimming pared 5 bases from V and 4 bases from J, leaving 6 bases between. The CDR3 sequence is 11 residues long. CDR1 and CDR2 from the germline V gene are LNHDA and SQIVND (reference sequence). In DNA, the CDR3 is TGTGCCAGTAGTTCTTTATACGAGCAGTACTTC. Translated, it gives CASSSLYEQYF.

V and J are TRBV6-5 and TRBJ2-1; TRBD2 matches 11 bases. The CDR3 consists of 15 residues. The V gene's germline CDR1 is MNHEY and CDR2 SVGAGI. Trimming took 5 bases from V and 5 from J; bases not matched to a gene: 5. DNA of the CDR3: TGTGCCAGCAGTCCACTAGCGGGAGTCCACAATGAGCAGTTCTTC. This gives the protein CASSPLAGVHNEQFF.

V usage is TRBV27 and J usage is TRBJ2-1; D possibly corresponds to TRBD2 (5 bases). Trimming left V 5 bases short and J 4 bases short, with 12 bases between. This CDR3 is built from 14 residues. Germline CDR1 is MNHEY and CDR2 is SMNVEV (reference sequence). The chain's CDR3 is CASSHRPGYNEQFF. The CDR3, as DNA: TGTGCCAGCAGTCACCGACCGGGATACAATGAGCAGTTCTTC.

V is TRBV7-9 and J is TRBJ1-1; weak D call: TRBD1 (6 bases). CDR3 length: 16 amino acids. Germline V lookup: CDR1 SEHNR, CDR2 FQNEAQ (reference sequence). V was cut by 6 bases and J by 5 bases, with 22 bases left in between. In DNA, the CDR3 is TGTGCCAGCAGTTTTGCGGCGGGGGGCGCGGGTACTGAAGCTTTCTTT. Translating gives CASSFAAGGAGTEAFF.

The V gene is TRBV11-2, the J gene TRBJ1-1; 7 nucleotides line up with TRBD1. The CDR3 is 14 residues long. From germline, CDR1 is SGHAT and CDR2 FQNNGV. Trimming cost V 1 base and J 1 base; bases outside gene matches: 0. The CDR3 protein is CASSLGTGNTEAFF. The CDR3 coding sequence is TGTGCCAGCAGCTTAGGGACAGGGAACACTGAAGCTTTCTTT.